The clone carrying this T cell receptor (beta chain) was counted ten times or more. These data are taken from a study of blood T cells in healthy people across ages. Together with a sample-barcoded 5' primer, a J-beta primer mix was included in a second PCR lasting 7 to 11 cycles. Each cDNA was tagged by a template-switch adaptor containing 12 random nucleotides. One entry per CDR3 protein, called by TCRdb with MiXCR from the 5' RACE reads. The table records roughly 1.4 million distinct CDR3 sequences, approximately 59% of them present only once. Germline CDR1 reads MNHEY; CDR2 reads SVGAGI. CDR3 length: 12 amino acids. Collection of about 9.4 milliliters of peripheral blood was performed for each donor. Isolation recovered at least 7 million PBMCs from every sample.

This TCR derives from a man between 18 and 29 years old in good health. The sample consisted of blood. The V call is TRBV6-5, the J call TRBJ2-5; D may be TRBD2 (5 bases). The end of the DNA fits TRBJ2-7 better, so the J call may be wrong. The CDR3 DNA reads as TGTGCCAGCAGTCCCTCGGGAAACGAGCAGTACTTC. Protein sequence: CASSPSGNEQYF.